This passage covers 15 T cell receptor beta chains from one sample sequenced in a study of cytomegalovirus exposure and HLA in healthy donors. Use of 60 Vbeta and 13 Jbeta primers characterized the PCR. This table comes from immunoSEQ multiplex PCR, and its TCRdb copy is limited to in-frame clones, with some not included. The table lists more than 150,000 clones, more than 80% of them singletons. The sample taken for sequencing was PBMCs. These receptors were taken from a boy under 18 in good health and CMV-seronegative.

The chain carries TRBV29-1 and TRBJ1-1; the D gene is possibly TRBD1 (5 bases). Germline-derived CDR1 and CDR2 are SQVTM and ANQGSEA. The CDR3 loop spans 17 amino acids. Trimming pared 3 bases from V and 0 bases from J, leaving 20 bases between. The CDR3 DNA reads TGCAGCGTTGAGGATGGGCAGGGTTGGCCCTTGAACACTGAAGCTTTCTTT. Encoded protein: CSVEDGQGWPLNTEAFF.

The chain couples TRBV11-2 to TRBJ2-7; 13 bases map to TRBD2. The junction had 5 bases not matched to a gene; V was cut back by 5 bases and J by 4 bases. The length of the CDR3 is 15 residues. CDR1 is SGHAT and CDR2 is FQNNGV in the germline V gene. This CDR3 is CASSLGTSGVYEQYF. The CDR3 coding sequence is TGTGCCAGCAGCCTCGGGACTAGCGGGGTTTACGAGCAGTACTTC.

This sequence joins TRBV9 and TRBJ1-2, with TRBD1 identical over 9 bases. This CDR3 has 15 amino acids. Per germline, CDR1 SGDLS and CDR2 YYNGEE. V lost 4 bases to trimming and J lost 8 bases; unmatched junction nucleotides: 12. Here the CDR3 reads CASSQDPGQGGGYTF. The DNA of the CDR3 is TGTGCCAGCAGCCAAGATCCGGGACAGGGAGGCGGCTACACCTTC. Filled out from reference TRBV9 and TRBJ1-2, the complete variable domain reads DSGVTQTPKHLITATGQRVTLRCSPRSGDLSVYWYQQSLDQGLQFLIQYYNGEERAKGNILERFSAQQFPDLHSELNLSSLELGDSALYFCASSQDPGQGGGYTFGSGTRLTVV.

This clone was recorded a few times. The V call is TRBV27, the J call TRBJ1-2, with D possibly matching TRBD1 (5 bases). The CDR3 spans 12 residues. V lost 5 bases and J 4 bases, leaving 8 bases between the germline ends. Germline CDR1 reads MNHEY; CDR2 reads SMNVEV (reference sequence). CDR3: CASSRGLYGYTF. CDR3 sequence (DNA): TGTGCCAGCAGTAGGGGTCTCTATGGCTACACCTTC.

This chain joins TRBV29-1 and TRBJ2-1, with 11 bases fitting TRBD2. This CDR3 is 15 amino acids long. Germline V gives CDR1 SQVTM, CDR2 ANQGSEA. V lost 8 bases and J lost 4; bases outside the gene matches: 10. CDR3 coding DNA: TGCAGCTCCGCTCCGACTAGCGGGGAATACAATGAGCAGTTCTTC. Translating gives CSSAPTSGEYNEQFF.

This sequence joins TRBV28 and TRBJ1-6; 7 positions agree with TRBD1. This CDR3 region has 16 residues. Per the germline V gene, CDR1 is MDHEN and CDR2 is SYDVKM. Trimming took 6 bases from V and 5 from J; bases not matched to a gene: 10. The CDR3 reads CASSRAQTGNNSPLHF. The CDR3 coding sequence is TGTGCCAGCAGCCGTGCCCAGACAGGGAATAATTCACCCCTCCACTTT.

This rearrangement joins TRBV19 to TRBJ1-2, with D maybe TRBD1 (5 bases). Germline V lookup: CDR1 LNHDA, CDR2 SQIVND (reference sequence). Between the trimmed V and J ends, which lost 0 bases and 0 bases, there was a span of 5 bases. This CDR3 spans 14 amino acids. The DNA for the CDR3 is TGTGCCAGTAGTATAGAGGGGCCTAACTATGGCTACACCTTC. Its protein product is CASSIEGPNYGYTF.

This clone was recorded a few times. The chain joins TRBV6-1 to TRBJ1-2; perhaps TRBD1 as D (6 bases). V was shortened by 2 bases and J by 3 bases, with 19 bases between the two germline ends. The CDR3 contains 17 residues. From germline, CDR1 is MNHNS and CDR2 SASEGT. The CDR3 loop is CASSERVGRGLDYGYTF. Here the CDR3 DNA reads TGTGCCAGCAGTGAAAGAGTTGGGCGGGGGCTTGACTATGGCTACACCTTC.

The chain uses TRBV27 and TRBJ2-5; 8 bases line up with TRBD1. V was clipped by 1 base and J by 5 bases; unmatched bases: 9. Germline lookup yields CDR1 MNHEY and CDR2 SMNVEV (reference sequence). The CDR3 is 16 amino acids. The CDR3 bases are TGTGCCAGCAGTTTATTTCCAGGGGGCAGTAGGGAGACCCAGTACTTC. Translation: CASSLFPGGSRETQYF.

This clone came up once. The J gene is TRBJ1-2, the V gene TRBV5-8; perhaps TRBD1 as D (5 bases). This CDR3 region has 12 residues. Trimming took 4 bases from V and 8 from J, leaving 12 bases between them. Germline V gene lookup returns CDR1 SGHTS and CDR2 YDEGEE. The CDR3 region has the DNA TGTGCCAGCAGCCCGATCACAGGCGGCTACACCTTC. It yields the protein CASSPITGGYTF.

This chain connects TRBV11-1 to TRBJ2-3, with 10 bases matching TRBD1. Germline trimming cut 3 bases from V and 7 bases from J; bases unmatched to any gene: 4. Germline assignment: CDR1 SGHAT and CDR2 FQDESV (reference sequence). The CDR3 consists of 14 residues. CDR3 amino acids: CASSFRQGANTQYF. The CDR3, as DNA: TGTGCCAGCAGCTTTAGACAGGGGGCAAATACGCAGTATTTT.

The CDR3 here is CASSLGLAGEQYF. CDR3 bases: TGTGCCAGCAGCCTCGGACTAGCCGGCGAGCAGTACTTC. The rearrangement joins TRBV11-3 to TRBJ2-5, with TRBD2 identical over 8 bases. The tail of the sequence fits TRBJ2-7 better, so the J call may be wrong. CDR3 size: 13 residues. The germline gives CDR1 SGHNT, CDR2 YENEEA.

Concerning this clone: The same CDR3 can be traced to other DNA sequences in this sample. The rearrangement links TRBV9 to TRBJ2-1; 11 nucleotides align to TRBD2. Germline V CDR1 and CDR2: SGDLS, YYNGEE. This CDR3 is built from 15 residues. With 4 bases clipped from V and 3 bases from J, the junction kept 3 bases outside the gene matches. CDR3 nucleotides: TGTGCCAGCAGCCTAGCGGGAGGTCGCTACAATGAGCAGTTCTTC. Translated: CASSLAGGRYNEQFF.

This chain uses TRBV19 with TRBJ2-1, with 9 bases matching TRBD2. The length of the CDR3 is 14 residues. Germline V gives CDR1 LNHDA, CDR2 SQIVND (reference sequence). V was clipped by 3 bases and J by 5 bases; unmatched bases: 2. CDR3 coding DNA: TGTGCCAGTAGTATTAGACTAGCGGACAATGAGCAGTTCTTC. Its translation is CASSIRLADNEQFF.

V and J are TRBV6-1 and TRBJ1-1; 7 bases map to TRBD1. Trimming at V came to 5 bases and at J to 1 base, leaving 7 bases not matched to a gene. CDR1 is MNHNS and CDR2 is SASEGT in the germline V gene. CDR3 length: 15 residues. As DNA, the CDR3 is TGTGCCAGCAGTACCAAGACAGGGCCGAACACTGAAGCTTTCTTT. Its translation: CASSTKTGPNTEAFF.